This T cell receptor (beta chain) was recovered during a study of human T cells and chemical hapten exposure. The library labeled individual cDNA molecules by adding unique molecular identifiers to them. One entry per CDR3 protein results from TCRdb running MiXCR on the RACE reads. The repertoire holds about 190,000 distinct CDR3 sequences, around 23% seen once, with 2% to 3% in the top ten. CDR1 is MDHEN, CDR2 SYDVKM, per germline. This CDR3 region has 15 residues. The ends were cut back, 6 bases at V and 4 bases at J, with 17 bases in the middle. The time point here: patch test 3, about 24 weeks after DPC sensitization. As to treatment: therapeutic diphenylcyclopropenone sensitization with weekly scalp DPC.

This TCR was recovered from a woman aged 40 to 50 with alopecia areata. Some clones in this sample may be carry-over from other donors' samples. The material sequenced was whole blood, taken in connection with sensitization to the hapten diphenylcyclopropenone (DPC). V usage is TRBV28 and J usage is TRBJ2-3; D is unresolved. The CDR3 nucleotides read TGTGCCAGCAGCCGACCGCCGACCCGCCCAGATACGCAGTATTTT. This codes for CASSRPPTRPDTQYF. Filled out from reference TRBV28 and TRBJ2-3, the complete variable domain reads DVKVTQSSRYLVKRTGEKVFLECVQDMDHENMFWYRQDPGLGLRLIYFSYDVKMKEKGDIPEGYSVSREKKERFSLILESASTNQTSMYLCASSRPPTRPDTQYFGPGTRLTVL.